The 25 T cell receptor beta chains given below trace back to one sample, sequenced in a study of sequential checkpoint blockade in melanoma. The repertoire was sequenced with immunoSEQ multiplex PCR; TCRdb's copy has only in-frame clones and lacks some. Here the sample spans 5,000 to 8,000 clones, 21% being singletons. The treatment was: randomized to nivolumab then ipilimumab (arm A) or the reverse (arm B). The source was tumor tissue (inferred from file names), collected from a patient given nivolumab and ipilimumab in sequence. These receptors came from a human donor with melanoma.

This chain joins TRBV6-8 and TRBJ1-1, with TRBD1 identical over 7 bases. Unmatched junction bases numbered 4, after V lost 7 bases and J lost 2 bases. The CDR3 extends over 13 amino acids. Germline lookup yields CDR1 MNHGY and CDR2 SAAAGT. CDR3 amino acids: CASNGDSNTEAFF. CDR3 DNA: TGTGCCAGCAATGGGGACAGTAACACTGAAGCTTTCTTT.

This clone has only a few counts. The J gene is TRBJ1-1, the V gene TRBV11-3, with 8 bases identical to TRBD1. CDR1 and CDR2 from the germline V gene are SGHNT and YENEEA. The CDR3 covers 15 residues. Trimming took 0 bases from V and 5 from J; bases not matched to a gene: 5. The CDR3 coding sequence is TGTGCCAGCAGCTTAGAGGGACAGGTGGGGACTGAAGCTTTCTTT. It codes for CASSLEGQVGTEAFF.

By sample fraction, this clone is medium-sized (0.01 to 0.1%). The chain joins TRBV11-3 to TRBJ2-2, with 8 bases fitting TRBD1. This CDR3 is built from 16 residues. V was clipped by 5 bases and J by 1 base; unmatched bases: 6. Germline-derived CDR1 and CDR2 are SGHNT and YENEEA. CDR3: CASSKRDRGNTGELFF. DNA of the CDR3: TGTGCCAGCAGCAAACGCGACAGGGGGAACACCGGGGAGCTGTTTTTT. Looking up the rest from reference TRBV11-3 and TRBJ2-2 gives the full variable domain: EAGVVQSPRYKIIEKKQPVAFWCNPISGHNTLYWYLQNLGQGPELLIRYENEEAVDDSQLPKDRFSAERLKGVDSTLKIQPAELGDSAVYLCASSKRDRGNTGELFFGEGSRLTVL.

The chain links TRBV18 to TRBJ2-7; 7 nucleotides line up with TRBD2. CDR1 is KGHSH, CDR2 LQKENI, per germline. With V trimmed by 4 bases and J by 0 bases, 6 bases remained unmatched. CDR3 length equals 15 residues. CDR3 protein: CASSRGGSFSYEQYF. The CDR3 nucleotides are TGTGCCAGCTCACGGGGCGGGAGCTTCTCCTACGAGCAGTACTTC.

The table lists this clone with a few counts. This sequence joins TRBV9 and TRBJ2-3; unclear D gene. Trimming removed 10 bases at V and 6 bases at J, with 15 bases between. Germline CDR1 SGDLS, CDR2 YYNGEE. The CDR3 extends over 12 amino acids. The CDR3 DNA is TGTGCCTCCCGACGTGGCGGTGATACGCAGTATTTT. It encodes CASRRGGDTQYF.

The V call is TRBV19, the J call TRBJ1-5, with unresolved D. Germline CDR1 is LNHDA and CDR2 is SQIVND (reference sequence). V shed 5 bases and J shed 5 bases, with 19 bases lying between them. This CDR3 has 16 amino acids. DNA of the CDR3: TGTGCCAGTAGTTCACCCCGACGGGGTTTGGATCAGCCCCAGCATTTT. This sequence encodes CASSSPRRGLDQPQHF.

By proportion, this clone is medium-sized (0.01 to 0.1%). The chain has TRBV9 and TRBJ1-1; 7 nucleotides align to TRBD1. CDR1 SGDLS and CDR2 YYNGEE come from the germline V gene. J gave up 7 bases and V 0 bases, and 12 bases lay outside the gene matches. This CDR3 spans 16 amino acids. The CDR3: CASSVGGLGTENEAFF. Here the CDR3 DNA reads TGTGCCAGCAGCGTAGGGGGTTTGGGGACAGAAAATGAAGCTTTCTTT.

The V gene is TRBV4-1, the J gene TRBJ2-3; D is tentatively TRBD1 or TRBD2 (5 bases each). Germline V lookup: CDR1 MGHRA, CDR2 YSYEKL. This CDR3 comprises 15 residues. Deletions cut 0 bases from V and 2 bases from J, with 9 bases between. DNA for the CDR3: TGCGCCAGCAGCCAAGATTACGGGGCCACAGATACGCAGTATTTT. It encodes CASSQDYGATDTQYF.

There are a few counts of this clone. As DNA, the CDR3 is TGTGCCAGCAGCTTAGAATCCGATCCACGGGGCAATGAGCAGTTCTTC. Translation: CASSLESDPRGNEQFF. The rearrangement links TRBV11-3 to TRBJ2-1; tentative D call: TRBD2 (5 bases). The CDR3 totals 16 residues. V was shortened by 0 bases and J by 6 bases, with 15 bases between the two germline ends. The germline gives CDR1 SGHNT, CDR2 YENEEA.

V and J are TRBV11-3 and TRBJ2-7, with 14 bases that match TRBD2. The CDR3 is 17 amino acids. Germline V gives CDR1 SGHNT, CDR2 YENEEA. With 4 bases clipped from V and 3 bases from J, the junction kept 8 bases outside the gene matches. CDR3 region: CASSSGTSGRIGYEQYF. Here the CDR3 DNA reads TGTGCCAGCAGCTCAGGGACTAGCGGGAGAATCGGCTACGAGCAGTACTTC.

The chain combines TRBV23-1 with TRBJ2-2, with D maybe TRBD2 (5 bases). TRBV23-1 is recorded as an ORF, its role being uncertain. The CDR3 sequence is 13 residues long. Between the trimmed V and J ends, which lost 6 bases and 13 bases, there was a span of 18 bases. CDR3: CASSFYGEQMLFF. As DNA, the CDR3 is TGCGCCAGCAGCTTTTACGGGGAACAGATGCTGTTTTTT.

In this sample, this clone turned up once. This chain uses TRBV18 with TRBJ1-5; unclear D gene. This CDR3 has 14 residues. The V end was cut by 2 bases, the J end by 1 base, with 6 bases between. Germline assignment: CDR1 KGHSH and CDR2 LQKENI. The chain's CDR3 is CASSPDTSNQPQHF. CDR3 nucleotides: TGTGCCAGCTCACCAGACACCAGCAATCAGCCCCAGCATTTT.

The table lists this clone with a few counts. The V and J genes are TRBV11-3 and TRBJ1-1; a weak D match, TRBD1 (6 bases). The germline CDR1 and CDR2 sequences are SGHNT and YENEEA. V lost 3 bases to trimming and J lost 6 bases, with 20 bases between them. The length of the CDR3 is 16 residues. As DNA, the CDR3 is TGTGCCAGCAGCTTCGTCGCAGGGGCGCGCGGTTCTGAAGCTTTCTTT. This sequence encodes CASSFVAGARGSEAFF.

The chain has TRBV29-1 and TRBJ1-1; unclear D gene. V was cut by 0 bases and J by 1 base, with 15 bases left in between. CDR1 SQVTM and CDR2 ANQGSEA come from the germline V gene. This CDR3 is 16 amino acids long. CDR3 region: CSVEDIPDDKNTEAFF. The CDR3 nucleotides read TGCAGCGTTGAAGATATTCCGGATGACAAGAACACTGAAGCTTTCTTT.

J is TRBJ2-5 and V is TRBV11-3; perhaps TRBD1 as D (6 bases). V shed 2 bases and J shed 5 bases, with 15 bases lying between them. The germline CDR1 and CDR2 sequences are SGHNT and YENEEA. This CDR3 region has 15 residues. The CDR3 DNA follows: TGTGCCAGCAGCTTACGTCAGGGGCTGCGGGAGACCCAGTACTTC. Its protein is CASSLRQGLRETQYF.

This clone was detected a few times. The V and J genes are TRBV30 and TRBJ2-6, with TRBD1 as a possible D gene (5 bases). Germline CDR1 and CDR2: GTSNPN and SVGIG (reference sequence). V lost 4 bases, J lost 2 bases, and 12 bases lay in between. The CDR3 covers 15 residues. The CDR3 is CAWTSKGTGANVLTF. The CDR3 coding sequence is TGTGCCTGGACTTCAAAGGGGACTGGGGCCAACGTCCTGACTTTC. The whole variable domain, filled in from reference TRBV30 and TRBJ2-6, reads SQTIHQWPATLVQPVGSPLSLECTVEGTSNPNLYWYRQAAGRGLQLLFYSVGIGQISSEVPQNLSASRPQDRQFILSSKKLLLSDSGFYLCAWTSKGTGANVLTFGAGSRLTVL.

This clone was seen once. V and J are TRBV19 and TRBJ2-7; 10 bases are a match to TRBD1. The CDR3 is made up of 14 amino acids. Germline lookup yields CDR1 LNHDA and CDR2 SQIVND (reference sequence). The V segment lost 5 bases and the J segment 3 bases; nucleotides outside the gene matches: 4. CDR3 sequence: CASSLRTGGYEQYF. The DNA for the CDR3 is TGTGCCAGTAGTCTGCGGACAGGGGGCTACGAGCAGTACTTC.

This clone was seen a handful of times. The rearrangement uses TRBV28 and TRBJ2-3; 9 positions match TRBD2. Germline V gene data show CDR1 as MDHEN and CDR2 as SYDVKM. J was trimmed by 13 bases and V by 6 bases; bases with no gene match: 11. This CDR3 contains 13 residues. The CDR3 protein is CASRMGGRAFKYF. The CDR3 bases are TGTGCCAGCAGGATGGGCGGGAGGGCGTTCAAGTATTTT. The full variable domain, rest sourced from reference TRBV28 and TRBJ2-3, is DVKVTQSSRYLVKRTGEKVFLECVQDMDHENMFWYRQDPGLGLRLIYFSYDVKMKEKGDIPEGYSVSREKKERFSLILESASTNQTSMYLCASRMGGRAFKYFGPGTRLTVL.

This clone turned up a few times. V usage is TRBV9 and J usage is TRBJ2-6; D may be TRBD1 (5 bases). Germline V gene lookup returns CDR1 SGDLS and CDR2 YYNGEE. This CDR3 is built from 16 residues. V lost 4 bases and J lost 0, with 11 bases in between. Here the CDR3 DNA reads TGTGCCAGCAGCCACACAACAGGCTCTGGGGCCAACGTCCTGACTTTC. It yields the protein CASSHTTGSGANVLTF.

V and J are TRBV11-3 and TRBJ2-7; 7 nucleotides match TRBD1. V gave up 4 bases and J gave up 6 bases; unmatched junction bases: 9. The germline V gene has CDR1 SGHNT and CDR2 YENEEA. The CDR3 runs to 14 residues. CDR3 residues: CASSYSRDSVEQYF. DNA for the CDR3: TGTGCCAGCAGCTATTCCCGGGACAGCGTCGAGCAGTACTTC.

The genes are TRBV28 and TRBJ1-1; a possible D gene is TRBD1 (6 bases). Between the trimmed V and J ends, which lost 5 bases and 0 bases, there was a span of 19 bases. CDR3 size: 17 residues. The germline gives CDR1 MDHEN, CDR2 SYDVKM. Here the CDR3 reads CASSPGTPARLNTEAFF. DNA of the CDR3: TGTGCCAGCAGTCCCGGGACACCCGCTCGCCTGAACACTGAAGCTTTCTTT.

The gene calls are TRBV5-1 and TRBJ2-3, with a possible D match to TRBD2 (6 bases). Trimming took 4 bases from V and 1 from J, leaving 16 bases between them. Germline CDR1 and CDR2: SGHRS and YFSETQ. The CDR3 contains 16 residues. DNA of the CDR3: TGCGCCAGCAGCCGAGACTCTGGCGGGGGCACAGATACGCAGTATTTT. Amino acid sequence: CASSRDSGGGTDTQYF.

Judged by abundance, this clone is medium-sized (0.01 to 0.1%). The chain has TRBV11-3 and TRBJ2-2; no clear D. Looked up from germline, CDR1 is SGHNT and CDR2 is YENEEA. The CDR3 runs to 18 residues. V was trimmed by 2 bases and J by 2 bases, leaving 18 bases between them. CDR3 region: CASSLSTLIGHNTGELFF. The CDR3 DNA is TGTGCCAGCAGCTTATCGACTCTAATAGGGCATAACACCGGGGAGCTGTTTTTT.

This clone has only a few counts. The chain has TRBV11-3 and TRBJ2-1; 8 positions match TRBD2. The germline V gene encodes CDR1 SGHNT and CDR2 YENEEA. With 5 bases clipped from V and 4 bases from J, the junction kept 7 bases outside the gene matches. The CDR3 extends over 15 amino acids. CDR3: CASSHSGSRYNEQFF. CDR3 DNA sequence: TGTGCCAGCAGCCACAGCGGGAGTCGTTACAATGAGCAGTTCTTC. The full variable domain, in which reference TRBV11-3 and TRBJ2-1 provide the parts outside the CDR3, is EAGVVQSPRYKIIEKKQPVAFWCNPISGHNTLYWYLQNLGQGPELLIRYENEEAVDDSQLPKDRFSAERLKGVDSTLKIQPAELGDSAVYLCASSHSGSRYNEQFFGPGTRLTVL.

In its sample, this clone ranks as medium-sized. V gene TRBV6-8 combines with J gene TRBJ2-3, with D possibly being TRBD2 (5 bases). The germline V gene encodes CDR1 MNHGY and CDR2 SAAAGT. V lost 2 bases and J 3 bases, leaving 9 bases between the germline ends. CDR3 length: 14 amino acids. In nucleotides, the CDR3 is TGTGCCAGCAGTTACGTGGGAGCGACAGATACGCAGTATTTT. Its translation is CASSYVGATDTQYF.